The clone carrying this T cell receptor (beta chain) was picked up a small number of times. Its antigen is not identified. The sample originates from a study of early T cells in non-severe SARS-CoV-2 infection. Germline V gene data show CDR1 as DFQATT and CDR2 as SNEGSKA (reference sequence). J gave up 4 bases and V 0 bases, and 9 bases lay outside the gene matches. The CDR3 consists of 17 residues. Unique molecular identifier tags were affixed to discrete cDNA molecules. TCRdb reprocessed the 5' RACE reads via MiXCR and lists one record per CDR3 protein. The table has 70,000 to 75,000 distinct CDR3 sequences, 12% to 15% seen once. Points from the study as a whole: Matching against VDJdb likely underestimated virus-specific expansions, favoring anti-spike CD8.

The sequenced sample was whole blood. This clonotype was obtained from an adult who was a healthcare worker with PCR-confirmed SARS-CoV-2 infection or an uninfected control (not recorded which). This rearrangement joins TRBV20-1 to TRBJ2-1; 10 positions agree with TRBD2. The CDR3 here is CSARDLLLAGPYNEQFF. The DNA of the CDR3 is TGCAGTGCTAGAGATCTGCTACTAGCGGGGCCTTACAATGAGCAGTTCTTC.